This T cell receptor beta chain is from a study of circulating tumor DNA in untreated peripheral T-cell lymphoma (dated by TCRdb to the early 2020s). Study-wide findings and limitations: Tumor-specific clonotypes turned up in around 76% of patients, identified from roughly 90% of baseline tissues and from around 67% of baseline serum samples.

V and J lose 2 bases and 1 base, and a span of 11 bases separates them. The CDR3 holds 15 amino acids from the cysteine to the phenylalanine. Only the CDR3 DNA stays, 45 bases, in frame from base 1. Sequences KGHSH (CDR1) and LQKENI (CDR2) are obtained from the germline V gene. To find tumor-specific TCR clonotypes, researchers sequenced baseline tumor tissue that had been collected prior to treatment. To monitor patients with peripheral T-cell lymphoma who were getting frontline treatment on a trial, the study applied next-generation sequencing to T-cell receptor sequences. The library was produced with the immunoSEQ multiplex PCR assay. The table comes from immuneACCESS by way of TCRdb, which keeps in-frame sequences with V and J called. Part of the clones is missing from these tables; in studies checked, under half for an unresolved V gene and the rest for unknown reasons. The sample records about 10,000 clones, under 80% of which are singletons. Around a third of the sample lies in the top ten.

Note on this clone: Its antigen remains unidentified. No base quality values were provided; no much bigger clone lies one nucleotide off.

The rearrangement combines TRBV18 with TRBJ1-1; a tentative D match to TRBD1 spans 5 bases. The TCR was taken from a human donor with peripheral T-cell lymphoma. The material sequenced was tumor tissue. The encoded CDR3 is CASSPTQGENTEAFF. The sequenced DNA is TGTGCCAGCTCACCAACGCAGGGAGAGAACACTGAAGCTTTCTTT.